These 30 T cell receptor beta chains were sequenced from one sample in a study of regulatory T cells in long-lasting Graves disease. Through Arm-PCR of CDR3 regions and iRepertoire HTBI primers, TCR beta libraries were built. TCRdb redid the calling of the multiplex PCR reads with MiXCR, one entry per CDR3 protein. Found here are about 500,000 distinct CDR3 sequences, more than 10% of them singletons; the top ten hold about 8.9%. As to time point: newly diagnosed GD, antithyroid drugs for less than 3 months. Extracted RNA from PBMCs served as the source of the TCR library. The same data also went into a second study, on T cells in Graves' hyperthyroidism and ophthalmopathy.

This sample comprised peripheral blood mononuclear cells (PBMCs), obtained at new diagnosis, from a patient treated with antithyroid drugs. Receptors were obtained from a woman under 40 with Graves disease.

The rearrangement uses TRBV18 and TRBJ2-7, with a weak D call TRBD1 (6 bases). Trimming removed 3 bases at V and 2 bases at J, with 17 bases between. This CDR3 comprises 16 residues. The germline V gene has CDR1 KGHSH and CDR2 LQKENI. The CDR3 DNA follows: TGTGCCAGCTCACCGACAGGAGTGCTCAGCCCCTACGAGCAGTACTTC. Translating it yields CASSPTGVLSPYEQYF.

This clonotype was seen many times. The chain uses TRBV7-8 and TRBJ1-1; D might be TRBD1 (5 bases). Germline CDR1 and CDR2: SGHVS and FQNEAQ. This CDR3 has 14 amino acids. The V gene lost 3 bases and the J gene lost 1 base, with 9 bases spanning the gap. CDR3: CASSLRGTNTEAFF. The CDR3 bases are TGTGCCAGCAGCTTGCGAGGGACGAACACTGAAGCTTTCTTT.

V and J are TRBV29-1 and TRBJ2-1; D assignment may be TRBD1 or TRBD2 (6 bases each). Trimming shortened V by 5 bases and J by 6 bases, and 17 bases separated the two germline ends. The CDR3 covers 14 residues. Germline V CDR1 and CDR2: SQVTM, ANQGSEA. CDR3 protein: CSVRSRGRVNEQFF. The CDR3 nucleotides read TGCAGCGTTCGCTCCCGGGGGCGGGTCAATGAGCAGTTCTTC.

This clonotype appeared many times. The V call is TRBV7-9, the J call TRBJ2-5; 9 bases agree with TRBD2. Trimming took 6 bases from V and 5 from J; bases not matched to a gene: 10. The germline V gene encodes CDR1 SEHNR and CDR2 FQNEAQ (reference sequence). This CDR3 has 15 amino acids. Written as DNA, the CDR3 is TGTGCCAGCAGTTTGGCGGGAGGGCCAAGGGAGACCCAGTACTTC. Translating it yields CASSLAGGPRETQYF.

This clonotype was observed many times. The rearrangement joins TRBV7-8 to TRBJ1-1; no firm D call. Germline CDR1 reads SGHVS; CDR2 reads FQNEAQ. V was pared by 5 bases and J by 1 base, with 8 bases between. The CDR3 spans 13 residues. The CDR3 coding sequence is TGTGCCAGCAGCGCGCACTCGAACACTGAAGCTTTCTTT. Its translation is CASSAHSNTEAFF.

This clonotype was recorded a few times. CDR3 sequence (DNA): TGTGCCAGCAGCACCCAGGGGAGACCTGGGGCCAACGTCCTGACTTTC. Translating gives CASSTQGRPGANVLTF. The V gene is TRBV5-6, the J gene TRBJ2-6; D may be TRBD1 (6 bases). V was clipped by 4 bases and J by 2 bases, with 13 bases between them. This CDR3 is 16 amino acids long. Germline V gives CDR1 SGHDT, CDR2 YYEEEE.

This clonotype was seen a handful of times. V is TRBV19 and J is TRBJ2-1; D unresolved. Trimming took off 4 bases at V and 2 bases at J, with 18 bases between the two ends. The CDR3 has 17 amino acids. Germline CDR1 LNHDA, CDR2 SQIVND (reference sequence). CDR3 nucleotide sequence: TGTGCCAGTAGTAGCTGGCAGGCACTCGGAACCTACAATGAGCAGTTCTTC. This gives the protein CASSSWQALGTYNEQFF.

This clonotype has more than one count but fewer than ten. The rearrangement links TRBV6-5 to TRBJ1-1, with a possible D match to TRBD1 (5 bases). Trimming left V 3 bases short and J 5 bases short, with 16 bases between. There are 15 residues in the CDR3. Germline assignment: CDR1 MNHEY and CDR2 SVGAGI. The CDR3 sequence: CASSYSFDRGTEAFF. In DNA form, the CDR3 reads TGTGCCAGCAGTTATTCCTTTGACAGAGGGACTGAAGCTTTCTTT.

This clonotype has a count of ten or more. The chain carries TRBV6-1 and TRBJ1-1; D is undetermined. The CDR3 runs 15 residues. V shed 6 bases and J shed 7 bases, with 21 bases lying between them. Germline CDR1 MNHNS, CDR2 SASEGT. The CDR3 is CASSPFSVLSHEAFF. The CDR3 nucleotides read TGTGCCAGCAGCCCATTTTCGGTACTTAGCCATGAAGCTTTCTTT.

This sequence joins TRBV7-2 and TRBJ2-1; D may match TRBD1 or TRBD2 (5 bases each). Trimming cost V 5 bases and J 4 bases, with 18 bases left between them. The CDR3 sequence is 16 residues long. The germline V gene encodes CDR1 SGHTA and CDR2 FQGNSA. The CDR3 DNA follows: TGTGCCAGCAGCCCCCTGGGGCTAGCAAGGTACAATGAGCAGTTCTTC. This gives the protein CASSPLGLARYNEQFF.

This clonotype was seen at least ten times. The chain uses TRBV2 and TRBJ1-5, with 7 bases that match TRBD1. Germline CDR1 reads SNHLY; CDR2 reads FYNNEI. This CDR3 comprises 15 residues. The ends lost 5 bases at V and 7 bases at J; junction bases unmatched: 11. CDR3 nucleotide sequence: TGTGCCAGCAGTAAAGTACAGGGGACGTACCAGCCCCAGCATTTT. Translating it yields CASSKVQGTYQPQHF. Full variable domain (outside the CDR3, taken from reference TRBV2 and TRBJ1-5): EPEVTQTPSHQVTQMGQEVILRCVPISNHLYFYWYRQILGQKVEFLVSFYNNEISEKSEIFDDQFSVERPDGSNFTLKIRSTKLEDSAMYFCASSKVQGTYQPQHFGDGTRLSIL.

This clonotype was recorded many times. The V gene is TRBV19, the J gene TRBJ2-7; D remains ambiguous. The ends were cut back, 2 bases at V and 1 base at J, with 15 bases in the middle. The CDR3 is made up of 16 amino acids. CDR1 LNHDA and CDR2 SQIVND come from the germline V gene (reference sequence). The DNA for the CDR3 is TGTGCCAGTAGTATACGAGGTGGACCTCCGTCCTACGAGCAGTACTTC. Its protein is CASSIRGGPPSYEQYF.

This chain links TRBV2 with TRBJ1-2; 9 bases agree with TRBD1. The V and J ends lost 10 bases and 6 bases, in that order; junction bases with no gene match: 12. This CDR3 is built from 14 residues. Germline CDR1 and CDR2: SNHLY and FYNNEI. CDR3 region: CATDRDRESDGYTF. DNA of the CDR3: TGTGCCACCGACCGGGACAGGGAGTCTGATGGCTACACCTTC.

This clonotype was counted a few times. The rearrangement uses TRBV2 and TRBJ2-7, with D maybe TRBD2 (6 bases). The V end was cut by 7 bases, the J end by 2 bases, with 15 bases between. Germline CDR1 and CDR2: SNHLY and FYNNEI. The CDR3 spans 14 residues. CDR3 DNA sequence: TGTGCCAGCATGCTCGCTAGCGTGGCCTACGAGCAGTACTTC. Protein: CASMLASVAYEQYF.

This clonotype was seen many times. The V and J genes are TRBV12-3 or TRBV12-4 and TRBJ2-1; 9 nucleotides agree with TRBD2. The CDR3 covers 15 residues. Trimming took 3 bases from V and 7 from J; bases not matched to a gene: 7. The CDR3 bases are TGTGCCAGCAGTTTGATAGCGGGAGTCGGAAATGAGCAGTTCTTC. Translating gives CASSLIAGVGNEQFF.

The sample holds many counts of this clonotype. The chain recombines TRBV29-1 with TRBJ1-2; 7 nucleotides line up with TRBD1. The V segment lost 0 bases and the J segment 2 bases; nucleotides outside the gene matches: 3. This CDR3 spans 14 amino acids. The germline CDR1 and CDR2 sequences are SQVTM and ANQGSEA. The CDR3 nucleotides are TGCAGCGTTGAAGAGACAGGGCACAACTATGGCTACACCTTC. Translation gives CSVEETGHNYGYTF.

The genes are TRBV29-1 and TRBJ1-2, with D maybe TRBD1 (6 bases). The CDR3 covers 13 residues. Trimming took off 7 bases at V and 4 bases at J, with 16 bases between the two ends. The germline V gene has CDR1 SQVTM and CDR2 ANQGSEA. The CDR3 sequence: CSASETGFYGYTF. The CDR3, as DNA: TGCAGCGCCTCAGAGACAGGCTTCTATGGCTACACCTTC.

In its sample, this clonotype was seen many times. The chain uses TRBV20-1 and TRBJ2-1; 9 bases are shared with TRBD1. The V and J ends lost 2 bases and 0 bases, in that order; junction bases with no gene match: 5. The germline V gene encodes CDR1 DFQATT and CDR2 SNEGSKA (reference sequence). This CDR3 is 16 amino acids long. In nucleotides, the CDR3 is TGCAGTGCTAGAAGTTCGACAGGGGGCTCCTACAATGAGCAGTTCTTC. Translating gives CSARSSTGGSYNEQFF.

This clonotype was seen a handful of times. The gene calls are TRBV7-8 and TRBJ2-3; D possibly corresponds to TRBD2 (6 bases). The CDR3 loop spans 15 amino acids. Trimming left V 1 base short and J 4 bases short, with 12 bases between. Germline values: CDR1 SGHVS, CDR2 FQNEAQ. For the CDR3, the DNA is TGTGCCAGCAGCTTAGGAGGTGGCGGGGCAGATACGCAGTATTTT. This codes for CASSLGGGGADTQYF.

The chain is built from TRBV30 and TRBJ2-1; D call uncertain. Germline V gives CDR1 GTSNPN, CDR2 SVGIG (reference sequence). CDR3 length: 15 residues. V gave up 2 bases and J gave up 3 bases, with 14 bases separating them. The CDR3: CAWSSQAHYYNEQFF. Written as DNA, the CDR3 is TGTGCCTGGAGTTCCCAGGCCCATTACTACAATGAGCAGTTCTTC.

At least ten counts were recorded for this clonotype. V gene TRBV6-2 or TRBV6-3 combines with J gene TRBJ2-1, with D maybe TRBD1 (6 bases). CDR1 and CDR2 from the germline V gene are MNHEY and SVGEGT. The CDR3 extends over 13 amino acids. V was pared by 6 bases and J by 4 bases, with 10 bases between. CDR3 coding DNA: TGTGCCAGCAGGGACAGATCATACAATGAGCAGTTCTTC. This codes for CASRDRSYNEQFF.

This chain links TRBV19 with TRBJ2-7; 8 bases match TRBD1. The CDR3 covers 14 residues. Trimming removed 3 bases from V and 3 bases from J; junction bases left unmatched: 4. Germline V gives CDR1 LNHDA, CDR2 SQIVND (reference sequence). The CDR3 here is CASSIGTGLYEQYF. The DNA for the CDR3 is TGTGCCAGTAGTATTGGGACAGGTCTCTACGAGCAGTACTTC.

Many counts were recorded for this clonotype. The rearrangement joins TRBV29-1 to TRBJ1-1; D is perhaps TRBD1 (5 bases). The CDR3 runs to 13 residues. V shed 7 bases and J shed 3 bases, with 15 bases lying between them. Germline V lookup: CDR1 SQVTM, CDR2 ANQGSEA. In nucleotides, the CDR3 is TGCAGCGGGAGTTTAGCAGGGCACACTGAAGCTTTCTTT. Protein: CSGSLAGHTEAFF.

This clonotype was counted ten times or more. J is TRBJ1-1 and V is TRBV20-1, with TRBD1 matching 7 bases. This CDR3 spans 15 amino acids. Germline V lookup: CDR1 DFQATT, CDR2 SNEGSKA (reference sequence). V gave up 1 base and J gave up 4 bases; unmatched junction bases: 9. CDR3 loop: CSARGRQGFFTEAFF. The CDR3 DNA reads TGCAGTGCTAGAGGCAGACAGGGATTTTTCACTGAAGCTTTCTTT.

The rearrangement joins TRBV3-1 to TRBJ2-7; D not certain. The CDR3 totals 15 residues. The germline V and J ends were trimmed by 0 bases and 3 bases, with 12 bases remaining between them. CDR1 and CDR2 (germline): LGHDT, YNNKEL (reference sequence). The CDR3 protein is CASSQDQWWGYEQYF. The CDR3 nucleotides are TGTGCCAGCAGCCAAGACCAGTGGTGGGGCTACGAGCAGTACTTC.

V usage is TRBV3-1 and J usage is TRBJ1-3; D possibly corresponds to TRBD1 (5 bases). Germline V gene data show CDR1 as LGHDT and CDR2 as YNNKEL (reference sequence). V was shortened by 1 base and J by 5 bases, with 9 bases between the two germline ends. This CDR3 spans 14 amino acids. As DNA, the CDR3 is TGTGCCAGCAGCCAAGGGGGGAGCAGAAACACCATATATTTT. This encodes CASSQGGSRNTIYF.

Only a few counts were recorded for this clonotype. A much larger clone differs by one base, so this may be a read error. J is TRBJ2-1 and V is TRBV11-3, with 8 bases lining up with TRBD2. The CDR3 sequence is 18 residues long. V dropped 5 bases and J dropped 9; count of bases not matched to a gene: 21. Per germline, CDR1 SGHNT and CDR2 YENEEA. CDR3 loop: CASSLTGIYGGRFPEQFF. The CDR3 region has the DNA TGTGCCAGCAGCCTCACGGGCATTTACGGCGGGAGGTTCCCTGAGCAGTTCTTC.

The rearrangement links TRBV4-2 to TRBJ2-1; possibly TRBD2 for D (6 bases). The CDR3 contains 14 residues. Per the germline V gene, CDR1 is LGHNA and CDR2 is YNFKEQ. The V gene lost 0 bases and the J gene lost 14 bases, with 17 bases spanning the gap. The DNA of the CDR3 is TGTGCCAGCAGCCAAGAGAGGCGGGACTGGCTTAAGTTCTTC. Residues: CASSQERRDWLKFF.

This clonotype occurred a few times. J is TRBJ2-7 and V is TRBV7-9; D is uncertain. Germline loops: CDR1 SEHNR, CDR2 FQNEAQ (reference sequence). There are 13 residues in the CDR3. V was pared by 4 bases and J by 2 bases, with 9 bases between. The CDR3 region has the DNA TGTGCCAGCAGCTCCATACCCCCCTACGAGCAGTACTTC. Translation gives CASSSIPPYEQYF.

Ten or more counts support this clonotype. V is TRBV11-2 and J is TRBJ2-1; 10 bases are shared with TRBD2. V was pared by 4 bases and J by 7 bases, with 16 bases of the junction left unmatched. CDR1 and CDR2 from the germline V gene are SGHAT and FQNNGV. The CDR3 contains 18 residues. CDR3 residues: CASSSSRAGGRGANEQFF. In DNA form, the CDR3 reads TGTGCCAGCAGCTCAAGCCGAGCGGGAGGGCGGGGGGCGAATGAGCAGTTCTTC. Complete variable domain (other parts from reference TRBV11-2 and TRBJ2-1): EAGVAQSPRYKIIEKRQSVAFWCNPISGHATLYWYQQILGQGPKLLIQFQNNGVVDDSQLPKDRFSAERLKGVDSTLKIQPAKLEDSAVYLCASSSSRAGGRGANEQFFGPGTRLTVL.